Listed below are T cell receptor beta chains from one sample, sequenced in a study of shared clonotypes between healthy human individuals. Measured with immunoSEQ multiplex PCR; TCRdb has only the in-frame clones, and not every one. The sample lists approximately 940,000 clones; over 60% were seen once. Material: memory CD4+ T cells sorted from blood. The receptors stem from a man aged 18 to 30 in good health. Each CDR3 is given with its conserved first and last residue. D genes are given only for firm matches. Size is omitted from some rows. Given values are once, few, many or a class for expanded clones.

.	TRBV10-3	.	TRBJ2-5	CAISDLHETQYF	TGTGCCATCAGTGATCTCCACGAGACCCAGTACTTC
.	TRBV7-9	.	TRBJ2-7	CASSLAGIYEQYF	TGTGCCAGCAGCTTAGCAGGGATCTACGAGCAGTACTTC
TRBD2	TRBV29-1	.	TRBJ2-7	CSVTSGSYEQYF	TGCAGCGTGACTAGCGGGAGCTACGAGCAGTACTTC
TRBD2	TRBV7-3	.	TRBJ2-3	CASSSRVSGGATDTQYF	TGTGCCAGCAGCTCCCGGGTAAGCGGGGGGGCGACAGATACGCAGTATTTT
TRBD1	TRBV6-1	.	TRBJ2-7	CASSASGQGNYEQYF	TGTGCCAGCAGTGCATCCGGACAGGGGAACTACGAGCAGTACTTC
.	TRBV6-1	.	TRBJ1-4	CARPDSTNEKLFF	TGTGCCAGACCGGACTCAACTAATGAAAAACTGTTTTTT
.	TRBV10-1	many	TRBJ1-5	CASSAAGVNQPQHF	TGCGCCAGCAGTGCGGCAGGGGTAAATCAGCCCCAGCATTTT
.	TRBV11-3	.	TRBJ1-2	CASSHGRQRVCYFSGGYTF	TGTGCCAGCAGTCACGGGAGGCAGAGGGTTTGTTACTTTTCCGGTGGCTACACCTTC
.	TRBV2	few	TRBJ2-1	CASSVARTVEQFF	TGTGCCAGCAGTGTAGCGAGAACGGTTGAGCAGTTCTTC
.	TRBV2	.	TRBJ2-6	CASRGTGSGANVLTF	TGTGCCAGCAGGGGCACAGGGTCTGGGGCCAACGTCCTGACTTTC
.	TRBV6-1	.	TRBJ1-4	CASSEHLPDEKLFF	TGTGCCAGCAGTGAACATCTTCCCGATGAAAAACTGTTTTTT
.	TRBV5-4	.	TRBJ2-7	CASSLNIYEQYF	TGTGCCAGCAGCTTGAACATCTACGAGCAGTACTTC
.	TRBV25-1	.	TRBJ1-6	CASSEGRAEPLHF	TGTGCCAGCAGTGAAGGGAGGGCGGAACCCCTCCACTTT
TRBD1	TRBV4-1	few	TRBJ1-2	CASSTRTGVDYGYTF	TGCGCCAGCAGCACTCGGACAGGGGTGGACTATGGCTACACCTTC
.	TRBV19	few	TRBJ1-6	CARPADNSPLHF	TGTGCGAGACCCGCAGATAATTCACCCCTCCACTTT
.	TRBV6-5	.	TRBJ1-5	CASSPAGQSNQPQHF	TGTGCCAGCAGCCCCGCGGGACAAAGCAATCAGCCCCAGCATTTT
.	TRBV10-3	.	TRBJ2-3	CATKDGSTDTQYF	TGTGCCACCAAAGACGGGAGCACAGATACGCAGTATTTT
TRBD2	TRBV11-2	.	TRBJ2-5	CASSLLAGAETQYF	TGTGCCAGCAGCTTACTAGCGGGAGCGGAGACCCAGTACTTC